Reported below is one T cell receptor (beta chain). Its antigen is not yet known. The input lacks base qualities; no much larger clone sits a single base away. This record comes from a study of blood T cell repertoires in COVID-19 (dated by TCRdb to 2018 to 2021). Looking at the study overall: Samples covering the acute and convalescent phases of COVID-19 were provided by collaborators in the United States, Italy and Spain. Where available, HLA class I and class II types were obtained from metadata supplied by the sample provider rather than from assay-based typing. The repertoires were released in a freely available public database meant as a resource for research on the immune response to SARS-CoV-2. The material from the prospective study consisted of cDNA or gDNA derived from T cells, B-cell-depleted T cells, or PBMCs. The samples were drawn from the first 160 participants of the ongoing ImmuneRACE study and from 950 to 1,500 subjects provided by 6 global collaborators. Deeply sampled blood TCRbeta repertoires from subjects exposed to, actively infected with, or recovered from COVID-19 were included in the dataset. The sample metadata nearly always contained a de-identified subject ID, COVID-19 status, age in years and sex.

Beyond this particular receptor, the publication reports: How much clinical and demographic metadata was included differed by source and by participant, and the metadata was provided uncurated.

At the junction V is shortened by 1 base and J by 6 bases; bases outside the gene matches: 3. The CDR3 starts with the cysteine, ends with the phenylalanine, and has 14 residues. Here the CDR3 DNA is all that survives: 42 bases in frame from base 1. CDR1 and CDR2, looked up from the germline V gene (reference sequence), are LNHDA and SQIVND. Whole blood was collected in K2EDTA tubes by collaborating institutions according to the institutions' own protocols. Collaborator samples were shipped for TCRbeta analysis as frozen whole blood, isolated PBMCs, or DNA extracted from either sample type. The immunoSEQ Assay, a bias-controlled multiplex PCR, was used to amplify TCRbeta CDR3 regions from genomic DNA. The paper's processing steps were these. The number of nucleated cells in each sample was estimated by amplification of reference gene primers within the assay. To quantify the absolute abundance of each unique TCRbeta CDR3 rearrangement, sequence reads were collapsed and filtered. For each sample, productive Simpson clonality was calculated as the square root of Simpson's diversity index across productive rearrangements. In TCRdb, the immuneACCESS table is reduced to in-frame sequences with V and J assigned. These tables do not hold every clone; where another copy was compared, an unresolved V gene accounts for under half, and the others remain unexplained. That table furnishes V, J and clone size, whereas the DNA furnished D and trimming. For this sample the table gives around 170,000 clones, of which 80% to 90% were detected only once. The ten biggest clones cover 13% to 15% of the sample.

The chain is made from TRBV19 and TRBJ2-3, with 8 middle bases fitting TRBD1. The sample was peripheral blood. The clonotype was recovered from a man aged 25 to 40 with active or convalescent COVID-19. In nucleotide form, the sequence is TGTGCCAGTAGTATAGGGCAGGGGGCCGATACGCAGTATTTT. Its protein product is CASSIGQGADTQYF.